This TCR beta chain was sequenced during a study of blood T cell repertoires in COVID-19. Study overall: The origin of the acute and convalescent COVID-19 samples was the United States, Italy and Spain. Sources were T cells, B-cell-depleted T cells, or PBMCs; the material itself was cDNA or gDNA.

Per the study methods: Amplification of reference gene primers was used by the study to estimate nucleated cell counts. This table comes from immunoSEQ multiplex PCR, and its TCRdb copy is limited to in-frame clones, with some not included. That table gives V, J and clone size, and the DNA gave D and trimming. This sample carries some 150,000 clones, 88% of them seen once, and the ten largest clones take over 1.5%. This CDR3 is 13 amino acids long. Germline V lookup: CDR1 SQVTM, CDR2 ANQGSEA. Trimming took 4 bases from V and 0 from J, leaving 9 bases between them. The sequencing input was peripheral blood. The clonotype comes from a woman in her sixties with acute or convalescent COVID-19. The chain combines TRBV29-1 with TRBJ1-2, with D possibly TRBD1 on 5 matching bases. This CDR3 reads CSVARQSNYGYTF. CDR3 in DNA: TGCAGCGTTGCCAGACAGTCTAACTATGGCTACACCTTC.